The 29 T cell receptor beta chains in this list originate from one sample, sequenced in a study of CD8 T cells in ankylosing spondylitis. TCRdb independently ran MiXCR on the 5' RACE reads; one entry per CDR3 protein. Among around 300,000 distinct CDR3 sequences, more than 9% were seen once, and the ten largest hold roughly 9.5%. Material for sequencing was blood, either unsorted or a sorted T cell fraction (not recorded which). Receptor source: a female donor with ankylosing spondylitis or in good health (not recorded which).

In its sample, this clonotype was seen a few times. V gene TRBV7-2 combines with J gene TRBJ2-7, with 9 bases that match TRBD2. This CDR3 spans 14 amino acids. The J segment lost 7 bases and the V segment lost 7 bases, leaving 11 bases of the junction unmatched. The germline CDR1 and CDR2 sequences are SGHTA and FQGNSA. The CDR3 region has the DNA TGTGCCAGCAATATCATAGCGGGAGTGGGGGAGCAGTACTTC. Translated: CASNIIAGVGEQYF. The full variable domain, with the rest looked up from reference TRBV7-2 and TRBJ2-7, is GAGVSQSPSNKVTEKGKDVELRCDPISGHTALYWYRQSLGQGLEFLIYFQGNSAPDKSGLPSDRFSAERTGGSVSTLTIQRTQQEDSAVYLCASNIIAGVGEQYFGPGTRLTVT.

The table lists this clonotype with many counts. J is TRBJ1-1 and V is TRBV29-1; D perhaps matches TRBD1 (5 bases). V dropped 7 bases and J dropped 5 bases, with 14 bases sitting between them. The CDR3 runs 12 residues. Germline V gene sequence: CDR1 SQVTM, CDR2 ANQGSEA. CDR3 sequence (DNA): TGCAGCGCTGGGGCCCCTGGGACTGAAGCTTTCTTT. Translating it yields CSAGAPGTEAFF. Together with reference TRBV29-1 and TRBJ1-1, the CDR3 gives the full variable domain: SAVISQKPSRDICQRGTSLTIQCQVDSQVTMMFWYRQQPGQSLTLIATANQGSEATYESGFVIDKFPISRPNLTFSTLTVSNMSPEDSSIYLCSAGAPGTEAFFGQGTRLTVV.

This clonotype was recorded many times. The chain couples TRBV6-2 or TRBV6-3 to TRBJ2-7, with 10 bases fitting TRBD2. The germline V gene encodes CDR1 MNHEY and CDR2 SVGEGT. The length of the CDR3 is 14 residues. Trimming took 10 bases from V and 6 from J; bases not matched to a gene: 12. The CDR3 coding sequence is TGTGCCACCAGGGGAGCGGGAGGGCCGTTCGAGCAGTACTTC. It translates to CATRGAGGPFEQYF.

The sample holds a few counts of this clonotype. CDR3: CAISALGTGPTNTGELFF. Here the CDR3 DNA reads TGTGCCATCAGTGCCTTAGGGACAGGACCTACGAACACCGGGGAGCTGTTTTTT. The chain carries TRBV10-3 and TRBJ2-2, with TRBD1 matching 8 bases. Germline V gene data show CDR1 as ENHRY and CDR2 as SYGVKD. V shed 4 bases, J shed 0 bases, and the junction held 10 bases outside the gene matches. This CDR3 is 18 amino acids long.

This clonotype was observed a handful of times. The gene calls are TRBV19 and TRBJ2-1, with 11 bases lining up with TRBD1. Losses at the gene ends were 2 bases for V and 9 bases for J; bases not matched to a gene: 9. The length of the CDR3 is 16 residues. Per the germline V gene, CDR1 is LNHDA and CDR2 is SQIVND (reference sequence). The CDR3 DNA reads TGTGCCAGTAGTATACTTTCCGGGACAGGGGGTGGTGAGCAGTTCTTC. It specifies CASSILSGTGGGEQFF.

This clonotype showed up many times. This rearrangement joins TRBV20-1 to TRBJ2-2; TRBD2 agrees at 9 bases. CDR3 length equals 13 residues. Germline V gene lookup returns CDR1 DFQATT and CDR2 SNEGSKA (reference sequence). V trimming: 6 bases; J trimming: 6 bases; junction bases outside the gene matches: 5. The CDR3 bases are TGCAGTGCGGCTAGCGGGACCGCCGGGGAGCTGTTTTTT. This translates into CSAASGTAGELFF.

The chain links TRBV29-1 to TRBJ2-5; D might be TRBD2 (7 bases). V was cut by 7 bases and J by 5 bases, with 20 bases left in between. CDR3 size: 14 residues. The V gene's germline CDR1 is SQVTM and CDR2 ANQGSEA. The CDR3 DNA sequence: TGCAGCGCAGGCACCTTGCGGGGGCAGGAGACCCAGTACTTC. Amino acids: CSAGTLRGQETQYF.

The sample holds many counts of this clonotype. The V call is TRBV18, the J call TRBJ1-6; no definite D call. V was clipped by 3 bases and J by 6 bases, with 21 bases between them. The CDR3 runs to 18 residues. The germline V gene encodes CDR1 KGHSH and CDR2 LQKENI. CDR3 sequence (DNA): TGTGCCAGCTCACCTAATCCGGGCCTGCACGATTTTAATTCACCCCTCCACTTT. Its translation: CASSPNPGLHDFNSPLHF.

The chain uses TRBV6-2 or TRBV6-3 and TRBJ2-7; 10 nucleotides line up with TRBD1. Losses at the gene ends were 7 bases for V and 0 bases for J; bases not matched to a gene: 3. Germline loops: CDR1 MNHEY, CDR2 SVGEGT. CDR3 length equals 14 residues. CDR3 loop: CASKRQGASYEQYF. CDR3 sequence (DNA): TGTGCCAGCAAACGACAGGGGGCCTCCTACGAGCAGTACTTC.

The rearrangement joins TRBV28 to TRBJ1-5; no firm D call. Per germline, CDR1 MDHEN and CDR2 SYDVKM. Deletions cut 3 bases from V and 0 bases from J, with 9 bases between. The CDR3 spans 15 residues. CDR3 DNA: TGTGCCAGCAGTTTGTTCAGTCATAGCAATCAGCCCCAGCATTTT. This codes for CASSLFSHSNQPQHF.

This sequence joins TRBV3-1 and TRBJ2-1; possibly TRBD1 or TRBD2 for D (5 bases each). This CDR3 spans 13 amino acids. The V and J ends lost 1 base and 8 bases respectively, with 9 bases between them. Germline V CDR1 and CDR2: LGHDT, YNNKEL (reference sequence). The CDR3 loop is CASSQGVGDEQFF. The CDR3 DNA is TGTGCCAGCAGCCAAGGGGTGGGGGATGAGCAGTTCTTC.

The chain couples TRBV20-1 to TRBJ2-1; 11 bases are a match to TRBD2. CDR1 is DFQATT, CDR2 SNEGSKA, per germline (reference sequence). The CDR3 extends over 16 amino acids. V trimming: 5 bases; J trimming: 0 bases; junction bases outside the gene matches: 6. CDR3 bases: TGCAGTGCTCGGAAGGGACTAGCGGCCTCCTACAATGAGCAGTTCTTC. Residues: CSARKGLAASYNEQFF.

The chain joins TRBV20-1 to TRBJ2-1, with TRBD2 matching over 10 bases. Looked up from germline, CDR1 is DFQATT and CDR2 is SNEGSKA (reference sequence). The CDR3 extends over 15 amino acids. The junction had 8 bases not matched to a gene; V was cut back by 0 bases and J by 9 bases. CDR3 region: CSARDEREGLFEQFF. The DNA of the CDR3 is TGCAGTGCTAGAGATGAGCGGGAGGGCCTATTTGAGCAGTTCTTC.

There are many counts of this clonotype. CDR3 loop: CSARSSDRAREQFF. CDR3 DNA sequence: TGCAGTGCTAGATCCTCGGACAGGGCGCGTGAGCAGTTCTTC. V gene TRBV20-1 combines with J gene TRBJ2-1; 8 nucleotides agree with TRBD1. The CDR3 is 14 residues long. V shed 2 bases, J shed 9 bases, and the junction held 9 bases outside the gene matches. Germline CDR1 DFQATT, CDR2 SNEGSKA (reference sequence).

This clonotype has at least ten counts. The chain carries TRBV20-1 and TRBJ2-5; D is perhaps TRBD1 (6 bases). CDR3 size: 14 residues. V was pared by 3 bases and J by 5 bases, with 16 bases between. CDR1 is DFQATT, CDR2 SNEGSKA, per germline (reference sequence). In DNA, the CDR3 is TGCAGTGCTAGCGATCTCGACAGGTCGGAGACCCAGTACTTC. This translates into CSASDLDRSETQYF.

This clonotype was counted only a few times. The chain has TRBV19 and TRBJ2-4; D gene uncertain. V was trimmed by 6 bases and J by 0 bases, leaving 12 bases between them. CDR3 length equals 15 residues. Germline V gene sequence: CDR1 LNHDA, CDR2 SQIVND (reference sequence). The CDR3 DNA reads TGTGCCAGTAGCATCCGGACCCTAGCCAAAAACATTCAGTACTTC. Its translation is CASSIRTLAKNIQYF.

This clonotype came up a few times. The V call is TRBV19, the J call TRBJ2-5; no clear D. There are 13 residues in the CDR3. Trimming stripped 3 bases from V and 4 bases from J, with 9 bases between. Germline assignment: CDR1 LNHDA and CDR2 SQIVND (reference sequence). CDR3 loop: CASSILRGETQYF. The CDR3 coding sequence is TGTGCCAGTAGTATTCTAAGAGGAGAGACCCAGTACTTC.

This clonotype was observed many times. The chain links TRBV5-1 to TRBJ2-3; the D gene is possibly TRBD2 (6 bases). The CDR3 is 15 amino acids. Germline-derived CDR1 and CDR2 are SGHRS and YFSETQ. V lost 3 bases and J lost 0, with 11 bases in between. Here the CDR3 DNA reads TGCGCCAGCAGCTGGAGGAGGGGTAGCACAGATACGCAGTATTTT. It specifies CASSWRRGSTDTQYF.

The V call is TRBV27, the J call TRBJ2-1; D may correspond to TRBD1 or TRBD2 (5 bases each). V gave up 3 bases and J gave up 5 bases, with 23 bases separating them. This CDR3 spans 18 amino acids. Germline V CDR1 and CDR2: MNHEY, SMNVEV (reference sequence). The CDR3 sequence is CASSFGWGRGKGNNEQFF. CDR3 in DNA: TGTGCCAGCAGTTTTGGGTGGGGACGGGGCAAAGGGAACAATGAGCAGTTCTTC.

This clonotype was counted ten times or more. V is TRBV6-1 and J is TRBJ2-7, with 9 bases fitting TRBD1. V gave up 5 bases and J gave up 2 bases; unmatched junction bases: 7. CDR1 and CDR2 from the germline V gene are MNHNS and SASEGT. The CDR3 consists of 15 residues. The CDR3 protein is CASSRQRQGAYEQYF. Here the CDR3 DNA reads TGTGCCAGCAGTAGACAGCGACAGGGGGCCTACGAGCAGTACTTC.

The chain uses TRBV11-2 and TRBJ2-1; TRBD1 matches at 8 bases. This CDR3 has 17 residues. Trimming removed 4 bases from V and 4 bases from J; junction bases left unmatched: 12. CDR1 SGHAT and CDR2 FQNNGV come from the germline V gene. Here the CDR3 reads CASSSRVGQGLYNEQFF. The CDR3 DNA is TGTGCCAGCAGCTCCCGCGTCGGACAGGGCCTTTACAATGAGCAGTTCTTC.

The V call is TRBV11-3, the J call TRBJ2-1; D ambiguous. CDR1 and CDR2 from the germline V gene are SGHNT and YENEEA. The CDR3 contains 15 residues. V was cut by 5 bases and J by 0 bases, with 11 bases left in between. DNA for the CDR3: TGTGCCAGCAGCGACCCGGCCTCCTCCTACAATGAGCAGTTCTTC. It yields the protein CASSDPASSYNEQFF.

This clonotype was seen repeatedly, ten times or more. The chain recombines TRBV20-1 with TRBJ1-4; TRBD1 is a possible D gene (5 bases). Germline loops: CDR1 DFQATT, CDR2 SNEGSKA (reference sequence). This CDR3 comprises 15 residues. V lost 0 bases and J lost 8, with 16 bases in between. CDR3 amino acids: CSAREKGPTAEKLFF. CDR3 DNA sequence: TGCAGTGCTAGAGAGAAGGGGCCGACGGCGGAAAAACTGTTTTTT.

Only a few counts were recorded for this clonotype. The rearrangement uses TRBV20-1 and TRBJ2-4; D assignment may be TRBD1 or TRBD2 (6 bases each). CDR3 length: 17 residues. Trimming stripped 6 bases from V and 4 bases from J, with 25 bases between. Germline CDR1 and CDR2: DFQATT and SNEGSKA (reference sequence). The chain's CDR3 is CSAGGRGLDRQKNIQYF. The CDR3 DNA sequence: TGCAGTGCCGGGGGCCGGGGACTGGACAGACAGAAAAACATTCAGTACTTC.

The V gene is TRBV7-6, the J gene TRBJ2-1, with a possible D match to TRBD1 (6 bases). The V end was cut by 3 bases, the J end by 1 base, with 13 bases between. This CDR3 has 16 amino acids. Germline V gene data show CDR1 as SGHVS and CDR2 as FNYEAQ. This CDR3 is CASSFVGGSSYNEQFF. The CDR3 DNA is TGTGCCAGCAGCTTCGTAGGGGGAAGTTCCTACAATGAGCAGTTCTTC.

V gene TRBV30 combines with J gene TRBJ1-5; no reliable D call. In germline, CDR1 is GTSNPN, CDR2 SVGIG (reference sequence). The CDR3 is 12 amino acids. Trimming left V 0 bases short and J 7 bases short, with 7 bases between. The DNA for the CDR3 is TGTGCCTGGAGTGTGCCCGGGCAGCCCCAGCATTTT. It yields the protein CAWSVPGQPQHF.

This clonotype was seen at least ten times. CDR3 DNA sequence: TGTGCCAGCAGTTTCTCGGGACTAGCGGGAGGGACTTACAATGAGCAGTTCTTC. It is translated as CASSFSGLAGGTYNEQFF. The chain is built from TRBV27 and TRBJ2-1, with 16 bases aligning to TRBD2. Germline CDR1 is MNHEY and CDR2 is SMNVEV (reference sequence). The ends lost 3 bases at V and 4 bases at J; junction bases unmatched: 6. The CDR3 extends over 18 amino acids.

The table lists this clonotype with many counts. This rearrangement joins TRBV18 to TRBJ2-1, with 9 bases fitting TRBD1. Looked up from germline, CDR1 is KGHSH and CDR2 is LQKENI. There are 16 residues in the CDR3. The V gene end was trimmed by 4 bases and the J gene end by 0 bases; junction bases not matched to a gene: 4. Here the CDR3 reads CASSRDRVASYNEQFF. The CDR3 nucleotides read TGTGCCAGCTCACGGGACAGGGTGGCCTCCTACAATGAGCAGTTCTTC. Full variable domain (outside the CDR3, taken from reference TRBV18 and TRBJ2-1): NAGVMQNPRHLVRRRGQEARLRCSPMKGHSHVYWYRQLPEEGLKFMVYLQKENIIDESGMPKERFSAEFPKEGPSILRIQQVVRGDSAAYFCASSRDRVASYNEQFFGPGTRLTVL.

The table lists this clonotype with many counts. The chain is built from TRBV20-1 and TRBJ1-4; 7 bases map to TRBD1. The CDR3 covers 15 residues. J gave up 9 bases and V 4 bases, and 14 bases lay outside the gene matches. Germline values: CDR1 DFQATT, CDR2 SNEGSKA (reference sequence). DNA for the CDR3: TGCAGTGCTAAGGTCGGGGGCGCAGGGGGTAAAAAACTGTTTTTT. It codes for CSAKVGGAGGKKLFF.